This TCR beta chain was observed in a study of T cell responses to AZD1222 COVID-19 vaccine. Study results and limitations: Possibly, clonal diversity was underestimated; donors were largely white British and included more females. Spike-wide vaccine-associated CD4 TCRs dominated at 160-218 and 743-854.

Germline CDR1 is SQVTM and CDR2 is ANQGSEA. The CDR3 has 14 residues. The V end was cut by 0 bases, the J end by 8 bases, with 17 bases between. A word on this clone: Its target is not known.

This table comes from immunoSEQ multiplex PCR, and its TCRdb copy is limited to in-frame clones, with some not included. This table has some 150,000 clones, 92% appearing once. This TCR was recovered from an adult who received the AZD1222 COVID-19 vaccine. Sequencing was performed on peripheral blood, taken 28 days after the second AZD1222 dose. The chain joins TRBV29-1 to TRBJ2-7; possible D gene TRBD1, 6 bases. The DNA for the CDR3 is TGCAGCGTTGAAGATGGGGCACCAGGGGTGAAGCAGTACTTC. Amino acid sequence: CSVEDGAPGVKQYF.